The 25 T cell receptor beta chains reported below all come from one sample, sequenced in a study of regulatory T cells in long-lasting Graves disease. The TCR beta library used iRepertoire HTBI primers with Arm-PCR amplification of CDR3. TCRdb re-called the multiplex PCR reads through MiXCR, storing one row per CDR3 protein. This sample has more than 350,000 distinct CDR3 sequences, with around 14% found just once. Time point in this sample: newly diagnosed GD, antithyroid drugs for less than 3 months. With RNA extracted from PBMCs as input, the TCR library was made. The sample was also reused in another study, on T cells in Graves' hyperthyroidism and ophthalmopathy.

Sequencing used peripheral blood mononuclear cells (PBMCs), obtained at new diagnosis, from a patient treated with antithyroid drugs. The receptors were gathered from a woman aged 25 to 39 with Graves disease.

The sample holds many counts of this clonotype. The V gene is TRBV4-1, the J gene TRBJ2-7, with a tentative D call TRBD2 (5 bases). Germline V CDR1 and CDR2: MGHRA, YSYEKL. V lost 0 bases to trimming and J lost 0 bases, with 9 bases between them. The CDR3 extends over 15 amino acids. In nucleotides, the CDR3 is TGCGCCAGCAGCCAAGACGAGCGGAGCTCCTACGAGCAGTACTTC. Residues: CASSQDERSSYEQYF.

The table lists this clonotype with many counts. The chain is built from TRBV10-3 and TRBJ2-7; TRBD2 agrees at 9 bases. The V and J ends lost 5 bases and 5 bases, in that order; junction bases with no gene match: 10. This CDR3 has 15 residues. The V gene's germline CDR1 is ENHRY and CDR2 SYGVKD. CDR3 coding DNA: TGTGCCATCAGTCTCGGGCGGGAGGGCCCCCACGAGCAGTACTTC. Encoded protein: CAISLGREGPHEQYF.

This clonotype came up many times. The rearrangement joins TRBV5-1 to TRBJ1-2, with a weak D call TRBD1 (6 bases). The germline gives CDR1 SGHRS, CDR2 YFSETQ. There are 15 residues in the CDR3. V gave up 4 bases and J gave up 0 bases, with 13 bases separating them. The CDR3 region is CASSADSAANYGYTF. The CDR3 coding sequence is TGCGCCAGCAGCGCGGACAGCGCCGCTAACTATGGCTACACCTTC.

The rearrangement links TRBV6-2 or TRBV6-3 to TRBJ2-7, with 8 bases identical to TRBD2. CDR1 and CDR2 from the germline V gene are MNHEY and SVGEGT. The CDR3 has 20 amino acids. Trimming took 5 bases from V and 1 from J; bases not matched to a gene: 22. Written as DNA, the CDR3 is TGTGCCAGCAGTGAACGGGGGGGCTCGCTCTCCGGCGCCAGTTCCTACGAGCAGTACTTC. Amino acid sequence: CASSERGGSLSGASSYEQYF.

The table lists this clonotype with a few counts. This chain joins TRBV19 and TRBJ2-1; D perhaps matches TRBD1 (6 bases). The CDR3 consists of 13 residues. From germline, CDR1 is LNHDA and CDR2 SQIVND (reference sequence). Trimming shortened V by 3 bases and J by 6 bases, and 9 bases separated the two germline ends. In nucleotides, the CDR3 is TGTGCCAGTAGTATTGACAGGCCCAATGAGCAGTTCTTC. Translated: CASSIDRPNEQFF.

In this sample, this clonotype turned up many times. CDR3: CSALDVGTRDYEQYF. CDR3 DNA sequence: TGCAGTGCCCTAGACGTAGGGACTCGGGACTACGAGCAGTACTTC. The chain links TRBV20-1 to TRBJ2-7; TRBD2 is a possible D gene (6 bases). V lost 6 bases and J lost 3, with 21 bases in between. CDR1 is DFQATT and CDR2 is SNEGSKA in the germline V gene (reference sequence). CDR3 length: 15 amino acids.

This chain uses TRBV19 with TRBJ2-2, with 8 bases aligning to TRBD2. V shed 4 bases, J shed 5 bases, and the junction held 9 bases outside the gene matches. This CDR3 has 16 residues. From germline, CDR1 is LNHDA and CDR2 SQIVND (reference sequence). CDR3 DNA sequence: TGTGCCAGTAGTAATCAAGCGGGAGTCACTACCGGGGAGCTGTTTTTT. Translation gives CASSNQAGVTTGELFF.

This clonotype was detected a few times. The chain has TRBV12-3 or TRBV12-4 and TRBJ2-7; D gene ambiguous. The CDR3 runs to 11 residues. V dropped 4 bases and J dropped 7 bases, with 8 bases sitting between them. CDR3 DNA: TGTGCCAGCAGTTCCTACAATGAGCAGTACTTC. Its translation is CASSSYNEQYF.

There are many counts of this clonotype. V and J are TRBV9 and TRBJ1-1; a possible D gene is TRBD1 (6 bases). Germline V gene data show CDR1 as SGDLS and CDR2 as YYNGEE. The CDR3 runs to 17 residues. The V end was cut by 0 bases, the J end by 2 bases, with 17 bases between. The CDR3 sequence: CASSVAHQGFLNTEAFF. The CDR3 bases are TGTGCCAGCAGCGTAGCCCACCAGGGGTTCCTCAACACTGAAGCTTTCTTT.

The genes are TRBV28 and TRBJ2-2; 7 bases are shared with TRBD1. The V segment lost 6 bases and the J segment 2 bases; nucleotides outside the gene matches: 6. Germline V gives CDR1 MDHEN, CDR2 SYDVKM. This CDR3 contains 15 residues. The CDR3 here is CASSNRGGNTGELFF. As DNA, the CDR3 is TGTGCCAGCAGCAACAGGGGCGGAAACACCGGGGAGCTGTTTTTT.

The chain has TRBV24-1 and TRBJ1-5; D unresolved. The V end was cut by 4 bases, the J end by 11 bases, with 14 bases between. Germline assignment: CDR1 KGHDR and CDR2 SFDVKD. The CDR3 has 13 residues. CDR3 nucleotides: TGTGCCACCAGTGAGGTCCCCGGGTCGGCCCAGCATTTT. This sequence encodes CATSEVPGSAQHF.

This clonotype was picked up many times. The rearrangement joins TRBV12-3 or TRBV12-4 to TRBJ2-3; possible D gene TRBD1, 6 bases. CDR3 size: 15 residues. V gave up 6 bases and J gave up 2 bases, with 15 bases separating them. This chain's CDR3 is CASRPQGTPTDTQYF. Here the CDR3 DNA reads TGTGCCAGCAGGCCCCAGGGGACCCCCACAGATACGCAGTATTTT.

This clonotype was seen many times. V and J are TRBV7-9 and TRBJ2-7; 10 bases are a match to TRBD1. Germline V gives CDR1 SEHNR, CDR2 FQNEAQ (reference sequence). J gave up 1 base and V 5 bases, and 5 bases lay outside the gene matches. This CDR3 has 15 amino acids. CDR3 nucleotide sequence: TGTGCCAGCAGCCCAGGGGACAGGGGTTCCTACGAGCAGTACTTC. Translating gives CASSPGDRGSYEQYF.

This clonotype was recorded at least ten times. The chain couples TRBV10-1 to TRBJ2-1; TRBD1 agrees at 10 bases. Germline assignment: CDR1 WNHNN and CDR2 SYGVQD (reference sequence). The CDR3 is 15 residues long. The V segment lost 6 bases and the J segment 5 bases; nucleotides outside the gene matches: 7. CDR3 sequence: CASSETGTGDNEQFF. DNA for the CDR3: TGCGCCAGCAGCGAGACCGGGACAGGGGACAATGAGCAGTTCTTC.

The table lists this clonotype with many counts. V and J are TRBV12-3 or TRBV12-4 and TRBJ2-5; D is unclear. Trimming cost V 4 bases and J 5 bases, with 11 bases left between them. This CDR3 is built from 13 residues. The CDR3 reads CASSSSQTETQYF. The DNA of the CDR3 is TGTGCCAGCAGTTCAAGCCAGACGGAGACCCAGTACTTC.

This clonotype was seen more than once but under ten times. The CDR3: CASSGAGTGGEKLFF. The CDR3 DNA sequence: TGTGCCAGCAGTGGAGCCGGGACAGGTGGTGAAAAACTGTTTTTT. This chain uses TRBV6-2 or TRBV6-3 with TRBJ1-4; 8 positions agree with TRBD1. CDR1 is MNHEY and CDR2 is SVGEGT in the germline V gene. The length of the CDR3 is 15 residues. The V and J ends lost 5 bases and 7 bases, in that order; junction bases with no gene match: 9.

This clonotype was counted ten times or more. The chain is built from TRBV7-9 and TRBJ2-5; a weak D match, TRBD2 (6 bases). The CDR3 contains 13 residues. Germline CDR1 and CDR2: SEHNR and FQNEAQ (reference sequence). V was clipped by 4 bases and J by 7 bases, with 13 bases between them. CDR3 sequence: CASSSEGAATQYF. CDR3 DNA sequence: TGTGCCAGCAGCTCGGAGGGCGCGGCGACCCAGTACTTC.

This clonotype was observed at least ten times. This rearrangement joins TRBV28 to TRBJ2-5, with a possible D match to TRBD1 (6 bases). CDR1 is MDHEN, CDR2 SYDVKM, per germline. The CDR3 length is 16 residues. V was trimmed by 2 bases and J by 0 bases, leaving 13 bases between them. The CDR3 spells CASSLADRRYQETQYF. The CDR3 coding sequence is TGTGCCAGCAGTTTAGCGGACAGACGATACCAAGAGACCCAGTACTTC.

This clonotype was counted a few times. This chain connects TRBV9 to TRBJ1-1, with 8 bases identical to TRBD1. CDR3 length equals 16 residues. The ends lost 0 bases at V and 0 bases at J; junction bases unmatched: 4. The germline V gene encodes CDR1 SGDLS and CDR2 YYNGEE. The CDR3, as DNA: TGTGCCAGCAGCGTAGATCCAGGGGGCATGAACACTGAAGCTTTCTTT. It specifies CASSVDPGGMNTEAFF.

This clonotype has at least ten counts. The rearrangement links TRBV15 to TRBJ1-2; unclear D gene. Germline V gene lookup returns CDR1 LNHNV and CDR2 YYDKDF (reference sequence). V lost 1 base and J 4 bases, leaving 4 bases between the germline ends. The CDR3 runs to 12 residues. The CDR3 here is CATSRGGYGYTF. CDR3 sequence (DNA): TGTGCCACCAGCAGAGGAGGCTATGGCTACACCTTC.

This clonotype was seen more than once but under ten times. The chain couples TRBV5-1 to TRBJ1-6, with 7 bases that match TRBD1. Unmatched junction bases numbered 7, after V lost 4 bases and J lost 6 bases. CDR1 and CDR2 from the germline V gene are SGHRS and YFSETQ. This CDR3 contains 15 residues. The DNA for the CDR3 is TGCGCCAGCAGCCGGACAGGCAACGTTAATTCACCCCTCCACTTT. This sequence encodes CASSRTGNVNSPLHF.

This clonotype has a count of ten or more. The rearrangement uses TRBV30 and TRBJ2-7; tentatively, D is TRBD1 or TRBD2 (5 bases each). Germline V lookup: CDR1 GTSNPN, CDR2 SVGIG (reference sequence). Trimming stripped 5 bases from V and 5 bases from J, with 16 bases between. The CDR3 runs to 13 residues. CDR3 sequence: CAWGRPLGDEQYF. In DNA form, the CDR3 reads TGTGCCTGGGGTCGGCCTTTGGGGGACGAGCAGTACTTC.

The chain uses TRBV5-1 and TRBJ1-2, with a weak D call TRBD1 (5 bases). V lost 4 bases to trimming and J lost 4 bases, with 17 bases between them. The germline V gene encodes CDR1 SGHRS and CDR2 YFSETQ. The CDR3 spans 15 residues. This chain's CDR3 is CASSEEPDRTYGYTF. CDR3 DNA: TGCGCCAGCAGCGAAGAACCTGACAGAACCTATGGCTACACCTTC.

This clonotype appeared many times. This chain uses TRBV7-8 with TRBJ2-7, with D perhaps TRBD1 (6 bases). The CDR3 spans 15 residues. CDR1 is SGHVS, CDR2 FQNEAQ, per germline. V lost 0 bases, J lost 3 bases, and 12 bases lay in between. This CDR3 reads CASSLAGQRNYEQYF. Written as DNA, the CDR3 is TGTGCCAGCAGCTTAGCCGGACAGCGAAACTACGAGCAGTACTTC.

This chain links TRBV28 with TRBJ1-5, with TRBD1 identical over 7 bases. Per the germline V gene, CDR1 is MDHEN and CDR2 is SYDVKM. The length of the CDR3 is 15 residues. Trimming cost V 5 bases and J 2 bases; bases outside gene matches: 6. CDR3 sequence (DNA): TGTGCCAGCAGTCCAACAGGGGTTGGCAATCAGCCCCAGCATTTT. Its translation is CASSPTGVGNQPQHF.